This T cell receptor beta chain was recovered during a study of T cell responses to AZD1222 COVID-19 vaccine. Overall study findings and caveats: Among spike-specific TCRs, nearly half reportedly target unmutated variant regions.

Some clones are missing from TCRdb's copy, which holds only in-frame ones; the method was immunoSEQ multiplex PCR. This sample has around 140,000 clones, with approximately 91% found just once. Remarks on this clone: The antigen is unknown.

CDR1 and CDR2 from the germline V gene are LNHDA and SQIVND (reference sequence). CDR3 length: 14 residues. V was clipped by 7 bases and J by 4 bases; unmatched bases: 4. The source of this sequence is an adult who received the MenACWY meningococcal vaccine as a control. Specimen: peripheral blood, collected 28 days after the second dose of the MenACWY control vaccine. V and J are TRBV19 and TRBJ2-2, with 9 bases matching TRBD1. The CDR3 sequence is CASTDRGGTGELFF. The DNA of the CDR3 is TGTGCCAGTACGGACAGGGGCGGCACCGGGGAGCTGTTTTTT. Looking up the rest from reference TRBV19 and TRBJ2-2 gives the full variable domain: DGGITQSPKYLFRKEGQNVTLSCEQNLNHDAMYWYRQDPGQGLRLIYYSQIVNDFQKGDIAEGYSVSREKKESFPLTVTSAQKNPTAFYLCASTDRGGTGELFFGEGSRLTVL.